This TCR beta chain was identified during a study of beta chain features in type 1 diabetes (dated 2018 in TCRdb). For the study in its entirety: Patients and healthy donors did not differ in mean age, gender distribution, total cell number or subset yield. In the study, recently diagnosed type 1 diabetes patients and matched healthy donors were compared on the TCRB repertoires of their sorted circulating CD4+ T cell subsets. A total of roughly 100,000,000 sorted cells were examined across all samples, and the number of cells per subset was strongly correlated with RNA yield. Whereas all 30 or so donors provided naive and central memory subsets, regulatory and stem cell-like memory subsets were isolated from just 8 patients and about 8 healthy donors. Results the study describes overall, beyond this receptor: PCR might favor shorter templates, but patient and control samples were amplified and corrected together, so any skew would affect both groups equally. Fewer insertions and more nucleotide deletions at VDJ recombination sites were observed in patients with type 1 diabetes, implying thymic rearrangement abnormalities. Because cDNA was sequenced instead of genomic DNA, activated cells with high expression could be over-represented, although the groups did not differ in activation or CD3 levels. A moderate but significant shortening of TCRB CDR3 length was observed in type 1 diabetes patients in all four CD4+ subsets. HLA sub-analyses involved small numbers of individuals, so any influence of HLA type on TCRB rearrangement remained unresolved. The naive, central memory and regulatory TCRB repertoires appeared to resemble one another more closely among patients than among healthy donors.

The CDR3 spans 21 residues, from the cysteine through the phenylalanine. The DNA shown is the 63-base CDR3, in frame from base 1. V is reduced by 0 bases and J by 0 bases, leaving a spacing of 24 bases between them. Sequences SGHRS (CDR1) and YFSETQ (CDR2) are obtained from the germline V gene. From each donor, a single peripheral blood sample of approximately 120 mL on average was drawn into heparinised tubes. Naive, central memory, regulatory and stem cell-like memory CD4+ T cells were sorted on a BD FACSAria II using a panel including CD45RO, CCR7, CD25, CD127, CD95 and CD27. A purity above 95% was achieved for all sorted populations. Right away, PBMCs were isolated by Lymphoprep density gradient centrifugation and were stained directly, with no culture step. Samples were stained and sorted in pairs, with one healthy donor and one patient per experiment, so that batch effects were minimized. Comments on this clone: It has no known antigen specificity. Base quality data are lacking; no much larger clone is found one base away.

The High Capacity cDNA Reverse Transcription Kit was used to reverse transcribe all of the isolated RNA, meaning that expressed TCRB transcripts were what got sequenced. Naive, central memory and regulatory T cell samples underwent deep immunoSEQ sequencing, averaging roughly 3.5 million total reads per sample. Sorted cells were lysed in RLT buffer, and RNA was extracted using DNase-treated RNeasy Micro or Mini kits according to cell number. To prevent cross-contamination, every cell subset was processed on its own, while patient and healthy donor samples were processed together. Using the immunoSEQ multiplex PCR, TCRB sequences were amplified from cDNA into 87-bp fragments spanning the CDR3 region. The amplicons were sequenced using the Illumina HiSeq platform. The authors' pipeline ran thus. Synthetic template baselines were used to correct PCR bias computationally, reads within Hamming distance 2 were collapsed, and singletons that could not be merged were discarded. Reads were aligned against IMGT so that V, D and J genes, CDR3 length and insertions or deletions at six rearrangement sites could be assigned. Clonotype counts were normalized to sorted cell number within each subset before computing true diversity and Gini coefficients with the tcR R package. Repertoire sharing was quantified using the overlap coefficient calculated on TCRB nucleotide sequences. Out-of-frame TCRB sequences from naive cells were analyzed to stand in for the pre-selection repertoire. TCRdb provides this immuneACCESS table in a form limited to in-frame rearrangements. Some clones are lacking; in checked studies, under half of them reflect an unresolved V gene, and why the rest are absent is not known. V and J calls and clone size are as listed in that table; D and trimming were resolved from the DNA. In this sample the table shows approximately 250,000 clones, roughly 9.6% of which occur a single time. Jointly, the top ten make up about 0.037% of the sample.

The clonotype comes from a woman aged 18-29 years in good health. The V and J segments used are TRBV5-1 and TRBJ2-2; D gene: possibly TRBD2, on 6 matching bases. The source material was naive CD4+ T cells from blood. The label giving this sample's cell subset or site can be read as: true naive CD4+ T cells. The DNA sequence is as follows: TGCGCCAGCAGCTTGGTGGTCGGGAGCGGTTCTTTAAGGGCGAACACCGGGGAGCTGTTTTTT. Its coded protein is CASSLVVGSGSLRANTGELFF.